This entry lists 32 T cell receptor beta chains sequenced from one sample in a study of T cell repertoires in cytomegalovirus infection. TCRdb reprocessed the reads with MiXCR, giving one entry per CDR3 protein. The sample holds roughly 990,000 distinct CDR3 sequences, around 32% seen once. These TCRs are of unknown antigen specificity. The sequencing here drew on cultured CD8+ T cells from PBMCs, taken from culture after CMV antigen stimulation. These TCRs come from a human donor in good health (CMV status not recorded). Some clones in this sample may be carry-over from other donors' samples.

This clonotype was found a few times. The V and J genes are TRBV6-2 or TRBV6-3 and TRBJ2-1, with no clear D. V lost 0 bases and J 8 bases, leaving 17 bases between the germline ends. The length of the CDR3 is 16 residues. Germline CDR1 is MNHEY and CDR2 is SVGEGT. Written as DNA, the CDR3 is TGTGCCAGCAGTTACTCCCCGCATTTGGAGTTCGATGAGCAGTTCTTC. This translates into CASSYSPHLEFDEQFF.

The genes are TRBV7-9 and TRBJ2-3; 7 bases map to TRBD1. V dropped 5 bases and J dropped 5; count of bases not matched to a gene: 7. Germline V lookup: CDR1 SEHNR, CDR2 FQNEAQ (reference sequence). The CDR3 is 14 residues long. The DNA for the CDR3 is TGTGCCAGCAGCACCGCGACAGGGAAAGATACGCAGTATTTT. This translates into CASSTATGKDTQYF.

Regarding this clonotype: A read error may explain this, as a much larger clone is one base away. The V call is TRBV7-6, the J call TRBJ2-1; D is perhaps TRBD2 (5 bases). Trimming left V 5 bases short and J 9 bases short, with 14 bases between. The CDR3 has 13 amino acids. Germline lookup yields CDR1 SGHVS and CDR2 FNYEAQ. The CDR3 region is CASSRAGEGEQFF. DNA for the CDR3: TGTGCCAGCAGCCGCGCCGGCGAGGGTGAGCAGTTCTTC. Drawing the rest from reference TRBV7-6 and TRBJ2-1, the complete variable domain is GAGVSQSPRYKVTKRGQDVALRCDPISGHVSLYWYRQALGQGPEFLTYFNYEAQQDKSGLPNDRFSAERPEGSISTLTIQRTEQRDSAMYRCASSRAGEGEQFFGPGTRLTVL.

This clonotype was detected only a few times. This rearrangement joins TRBV7-9 to TRBJ2-1, with D possibly TRBD1 on 5 matching bases. From germline, CDR1 is SEHNR and CDR2 FQNEAQ (reference sequence). This CDR3 is built from 16 residues. Deletions cut 2 bases from V and 0 bases from J, with 11 bases between. CDR3 protein: CASSLLGVNSYNEQFF. Written as DNA, the CDR3 is TGTGCCAGCAGCTTATTAGGGGTCAACTCCTACAATGAGCAGTTCTTC.

V is TRBV7-9 and J is TRBJ2-5, with 12 bases that match TRBD2. With 6 bases clipped from V and 4 bases from J, the junction kept 12 bases outside the gene matches. CDR1 and CDR2 (germline): SEHNR, FQNEAQ (reference sequence). This CDR3 is 17 amino acids long. In DNA, the CDR3 is TGTGCCAGCAGTCGGACTAGCGGGGCTCCCGATCCAGAGACCCAGTACTTC. Translation: CASSRTSGAPDPETQYF.

This clonotype came up a few times. The CDR3 sequence is CASSLTARIGSGDSPLHF. CDR3 DNA sequence: TGTGCCAGCAGCTTAACGGCCAGGATCGGGTCCGGCGATTCACCCCTCCACTTT. This chain links TRBV7-3 with TRBJ1-6; no definite D call. The germline V gene encodes CDR1 SGHTA and CDR2 FQGTGA. The CDR3 is 18 residues long. V shed 0 bases and J shed 8 bases, with 20 bases lying between them.

In this sample, this clonotype turned up a few times. The V and J genes are TRBV7-9 and TRBJ1-2, with D perhaps TRBD1 (5 bases). The CDR3 spans 14 residues. Trimming cost V 3 bases and J 7 bases, with 15 bases left between them. In germline, CDR1 is SEHNR, CDR2 FQNEAQ (reference sequence). The chain's CDR3 is CASSLVDSFFGYTF. In DNA, the CDR3 is TGTGCCAGCAGCTTGGTAGACAGTTTCTTTGGCTACACCTTC.

This chain uses TRBV7-9 with TRBJ1-1; D not resolved. CDR3 length: 13 residues. The V gene lost 8 bases and the J gene lost 5 bases, with 15 bases spanning the gap. Germline V gene lookup returns CDR1 SEHNR and CDR2 FQNEAQ (reference sequence). CDR3 loop: CASLPSVRTEAFF. The DNA for the CDR3 is TGTGCCAGCCTTCCGTCTGTCCGGACTGAAGCTTTCTTT.

The chain has TRBV6-8 and TRBJ2-7; TRBD1 matches at 9 bases. CDR1 is MNHGY and CDR2 is SAAAGT in the germline V gene. CDR3 length equals 17 residues. With V trimmed by 3 bases and J by 2 bases, 11 bases remained unmatched. This chain's CDR3 is CASSYRDREGWTYEQYF. CDR3 nucleotides: TGTGCCAGCAGTTATCGGGACAGGGAAGGATGGACCTACGAGCAGTACTTC.

This clonotype was detected a few times. The V and J genes are TRBV7-9 and TRBJ2-1; D gene unclear. The CDR3 length is 15 residues. Germline-derived CDR1 and CDR2 are SEHNR and FQNEAQ (reference sequence). V was clipped by 5 bases and J by 5 bases, with 16 bases between them. The CDR3 loop reads CASSPSSLAHNEQFF. The CDR3 bases are TGTGCCAGCAGCCCTTCATCATTAGCTCACAATGAGCAGTTCTTC.

The chain couples TRBV7-2 to TRBJ2-7, with D perhaps being TRBD1 or TRBD2 (5 bases each). The CDR3 runs 14 residues. The germline CDR1 and CDR2 sequences are SGHTA and FQGNSA. With 2 bases removed from V and 7 bases from J, the gap between germline ends came to 15 bases. The CDR3 DNA is TGTGCCAGCAGCTTAAGTTGGGGGACGGGGGAGCAGTACGTC. As protein: CASSLSWGTGEQYV.

This clonotype turned up a few times. The chain has TRBV6-1 and TRBJ1-1, with D uncertain. The V end was cut by 2 bases, the J end by 1 base, with 11 bases between. The CDR3 runs to 15 residues. CDR1 is MNHNS and CDR2 is SASEGT in the germline V gene. CDR3 sequence (DNA): TGTGCCAGCAGTGAACCGGGGTCGGGGAACACTGAAGCTTTCTTT. Its protein product is CASSEPGSGNTEAFF.

The DNA of the CDR3 is TGTGCCATCAGTGAGTTCACAGGGAGTAATTCACCCCTCCACTTT. This codes for CAISEFTGSNSPLHF. The rearrangement uses TRBV10-3 and TRBJ1-6; weak D call: TRBD1 (6 bases). The V end was cut by 1 base, the J end by 6 bases, with 10 bases between. Germline lookup yields CDR1 ENHRY and CDR2 SYGVKD. The CDR3 runs 15 residues.

The chain is built from TRBV27 and TRBJ2-3, with a possible D match to TRBD2 (5 bases). The CDR3 runs 14 residues. CDR1 MNHEY and CDR2 SMNVEV come from the germline V gene (reference sequence). Trimming removed 8 bases at V and 4 bases at J, with 16 bases between. The CDR3 nucleotides read TGTGCCAGCGGGCGAGCCGGGGATGCAGATACGCAGTATTTT. Its translation is CASGRAGDADTQYF.

J is TRBJ1-2 and V is TRBV29-1; tentatively, D is TRBD1 (5 bases). The CDR3 extends over 15 amino acids. Deletions cut 6 bases from V and 4 bases from J, with 21 bases between. Germline CDR1 is SQVTM and CDR2 is ANQGSEA. The CDR3, as DNA: TGCAGCGTCGGCCTTTCTTTGCTAAGGGGCTATGGCTACACCTTC. It yields the protein CSVGLSLLRGYGYTF.

CDR3: CASSLDTHEQYF. The CDR3 region has the DNA TGTGCCAGCAGCTTAGATACCCACGAGCAGTACTTC. The chain carries TRBV11-2 and TRBJ2-7; D call uncertain. The CDR3 is 12 residues long. V dropped 0 bases and J dropped 5 bases, with 5 bases sitting between them. Per germline, CDR1 SGHAT and CDR2 FQNNGV.

This chain uses TRBV12-3 or TRBV12-4 with TRBJ2-3; TRBD2 matches at 10 bases. The CDR3 spans 20 residues. With 5 bases clipped from V and 4 bases from J, the junction kept 21 bases outside the gene matches. The CDR3 reads CASSTSGGASPRTPADTQYF. Written as DNA, the CDR3 is TGTGCCAGCAGTACGAGCGGGGGGGCGAGTCCCCGCACTCCCGCAGATACGCAGTATTTT.

The chain links TRBV11-3 to TRBJ2-1, with D perhaps matching TRBD2 (6 bases). V was trimmed by 3 bases and J by 10 bases, leaving 22 bases between them. The CDR3 is 16 residues long. Germline V gene data show CDR1 as SGHNT and CDR2 as YENEEA. The CDR3 DNA sequence: TGTGCCAGCAGCTTGGGAACGAGCGGGCCCAGGGAAGAGCAGTTCTTC. The encoded protein is CASSLGTSGPREEQFF. The whole variable domain, filled in from reference TRBV11-3 and TRBJ2-1, reads EAGVVQSPRYKIIEKKQPVAFWCNPISGHNTLYWYLQNLGQGPELLIRYENEEAVDDSQLPKDRFSAERLKGVDSTLKIQPAELGDSAVYLCASSLGTSGPREEQFFGPGTRLTVL.

This chain connects TRBV9 to TRBJ2-2; 8 positions agree with TRBD2. The CDR3 spans 15 residues. Unmatched junction bases numbered 5, after V lost 3 bases and J lost 4 bases. The V gene's germline CDR1 is SGDLS and CDR2 YYNGEE. The CDR3 protein is CASSAGRGVTGELFF. DNA for the CDR3: TGTGCCAGCAGCGCCGGGCGGGGGGTCACCGGGGAGCTGTTTTTT.

This clonotype appeared many times. The V and J genes are TRBV7-2 and TRBJ1-2; 7 nucleotides line up with TRBD1. Per germline, CDR1 SGHTA and CDR2 FQGNSA. Trimming at V came to 6 bases and at J to 7 bases, leaving 8 bases not matched to a gene. The CDR3 totals 13 residues. CDR3 sequence reads: CASSRDRVGGYTF. CDR3 DNA: TGTGCCAGCAGTCGAGACAGGGTGGGTGGCTACACCTTC.

V usage is TRBV20-1 and J usage is TRBJ1-5, with a weak D call TRBD1 (5 bases). CDR3 length: 18 amino acids. CDR1 is DFQATT, CDR2 SNEGSKA, per germline (reference sequence). Between the trimmed V and J ends, which lost 2 bases and 0 bases, there was a span of 20 bases. CDR3 DNA: TGCAGTGCTAGACGGCGGGTGGGGCGAGCCTATAGCAATCAGCCCCAGCATTTT. Amino acid sequence: CSARRRVGRAYSNQPQHF.

This clonotype was observed a few times. V and J are TRBV27 and TRBJ1-2, with 8 nucleotides matching TRBD1. This CDR3 is built from 14 residues. The junction had 11 bases not matched to a gene; V was cut back by 6 bases and J by 8 bases. Germline V gives CDR1 MNHEY, CDR2 SMNVEV (reference sequence). The CDR3 sequence is CASSPGQGMRGYTF. The CDR3 DNA reads as TGTGCCAGCAGCCCAGGACAGGGTATGAGGGGCTACACCTTC.

This clonotype was recorded a few times. The genes are TRBV27 and TRBJ2-3; TRBD2 might be the D (6 bases). Germline CDR1 and CDR2: MNHEY and SMNVEV (reference sequence). This CDR3 is built from 17 residues. Between the trimmed V and J ends, which lost 2 bases and 3 bases, there was a span of 18 bases. CDR3 nucleotide sequence: TGTGCCAGCAGTTTAAGGGCGGGGCCTCCGCTGACAGATACGCAGTATTTT. Encoded protein: CASSLRAGPPLTDTQYF.

This clonotype was recorded a few times. Here the CDR3 reads CASRTTGDPNTEAFF. For the CDR3, the DNA is TGTGCCAGCAGGACCACAGGGGACCCGAACACTGAAGCTTTCTTT. The V and J genes are TRBV7-6 and TRBJ1-1, with 7 bases matching TRBD1. Losses at the gene ends were 6 bases for V and 1 base for J; bases not matched to a gene: 8. Germline V CDR1 and CDR2: SGHVS, FNYEAQ. The CDR3 length is 15 residues.

A few counts support this clonotype. The genes are TRBV6-5 and TRBJ1-6; D is unclear. The germline V gene encodes CDR1 MNHEY and CDR2 SVGAGI. There are 15 residues in the CDR3. Between the trimmed V and J ends, which lost 7 bases and 5 bases, there was a span of 15 bases. The CDR3 DNA sequence: TGTGCCAGCAATAACTTTATGGGAAATAATTCACCCCTCCACTTT. This translates into CASNNFMGNNSPLHF.

The gene calls are TRBV6-5 and TRBJ2-7; 8 bases agree with TRBD1. V lost 4 bases to trimming and J lost 5 bases; unmatched junction nucleotides: 4. The CDR3 contains 13 residues. Germline-derived CDR1 and CDR2 are MNHEY and SVGAGI. Here the CDR3 DNA reads TGTGCCAGCAGTTTCAGGGGGCTTCACGAGCAGTACTTC. This codes for CASSFRGLHEQYF.

The rearrangement uses TRBV3-1 and TRBJ1-5; D unclear. The CDR3 sequence is 17 residues long. Per germline, CDR1 LGHDT and CDR2 YNNKEL (reference sequence). The V and J ends lost 3 bases and 4 bases respectively, with 19 bases between them. CDR3 protein: CASSQFPEGRENQPQHF. The DNA of the CDR3 is TGTGCCAGCAGCCAGTTTCCGGAAGGTAGGGAAAATCAGCCCCAGCATTTT.

This clonotype was found a few times. The chain recombines TRBV7-2 with TRBJ2-3, with unresolved D. The CDR3 sequence is 19 residues long. The germline V and J ends were trimmed by 2 bases and 3 bases, with 24 bases remaining between them. CDR1 and CDR2 (germline): SGHTA, FQGNSA. CDR3 nucleotide sequence: TGTGCCAGCAGCTTATGGGCTGCAGGCGCAGCAGTTCGGACAGATACGCAGTATTTT. Translating gives CASSLWAAGAAVRTDTQYF.

Details on this clonotype: The final CDR3 position lacks the conserved phenylalanine or tryptophan, pointing to a likely read error. This sequence joins TRBV11-2 and TRBJ2-5; 12 bases agree with TRBD2. V trimming: 4 bases; J trimming: 5 bases; junction bases outside the gene matches: 8. This CDR3 has 16 amino acids. Per the germline V gene, CDR1 is SGHAT and CDR2 is FQNNGV. The CDR3 reads CASSSSTSGGVETQYS. The DNA for the CDR3 is TGTGCCAGCAGCTCTTCGACTAGCGGGGGCGTGGAGACCCAGTACTCC.

The V and J genes are TRBV12-3 or TRBV12-4 and TRBJ2-1; 7 bases align to TRBD2. V lost 5 bases and J lost 4; bases outside the gene matches: 8. The CDR3 loop spans 15 amino acids. This CDR3 is CASSQGVGGYNEQFF. As DNA, the CDR3 is TGTGCCAGCAGTCAAGGAGTGGGGGGGTACAATGAGCAGTTCTTC.

This clonotype is a singleton in its sample. CDR3 in amino acids: CASSVTGGTTEAFF. The CDR3, as DNA: TGTGCCAGCAGTGTAACTGGGGGCACAACTGAAGCTTTCTTT. The rearrangement joins TRBV27 to TRBJ1-1, with D possibly matching TRBD1 (6 bases). Trimming stripped 5 bases from V and 5 bases from J, with 15 bases between. This CDR3 spans 14 amino acids. CDR1 MNHEY and CDR2 SMNVEV come from the germline V gene (reference sequence).

This clonotype was found a few times. A much larger clone lies one base from this, so it may be a read error. This sequence joins TRBV11-3 and TRBJ2-2; 7 nucleotides line up with TRBD1. Germline V gene sequence: CDR1 SGHNT, CDR2 YENEEA. V gave up 2 bases and J gave up 4 bases; unmatched junction bases: 1. This CDR3 spans 14 amino acids. This CDR3 is CASSLTGATGELFF. CDR3 DNA: TGTGCCAGCAGCTTAACAGGGGCCACCGGGGAGCTGTTTTTT.